The 8 T cell receptor beta chains given below trace back to one sample, sequenced in a study of immune characterization of retroperitoneal liposarcoma. In TCRdb, the PCR reads were re-called with MiXCR into one record per CDR3 protein. The sample lists under 11,000 distinct CDR3 sequences, around a quarter occurring once. Sequencing input: tumor tissue. Every receptor here comes from a male donor with retroperitoneal liposarcoma.

This clonotype is labeled as medium-sized. The genes are TRBV12-3 or TRBV12-4 and TRBJ2-5; 13 nucleotides match TRBD2. The length of the CDR3 is 16 residues. With 5 bases clipped from V and 7 bases from J, the junction kept 10 bases outside the gene matches. The CDR3 region is CASSDPTSGRRGTQYF. The DNA of the CDR3 is TGTGCCAGCAGTGACCCGACTAGCGGGAGGCGGGGGACCCAGTACTTC.

The chain joins TRBV11-2 to TRBJ2-4; 9 bases agree with TRBD2. Germline CDR1 reads SGHAT; CDR2 reads FQNNGV. The CDR3 has 16 residues. Trimming removed 0 bases from V and 13 bases from J; junction bases left unmatched: 13. CDR3 in amino acids: CASSLEPASGIWEQYF. The CDR3 DNA is TGTGCCAGCAGCTTAGAGCCGGCTAGCGGGATTTGGGAGCAGTACTTC.

As to this clonotype: A much more abundant neighbour one base away suggests this may be a read error. The rearrangement joins TRBV6-1 to TRBJ2-1; unclear D gene. CDR3 length equals 13 residues. Germline assignment: CDR1 MNHNS and CDR2 SASEGT. DNA for the CDR3: TGTGCTTCCGCCAAGGGCAGCTCCTACGAGCAGTTCTTC. Translating gives CASAKGSSYEQFF.

This clonotype was seen at least ten times. V is TRBV11-3 and J is TRBJ2-1; D tentatively reads TRBD1 or TRBD2 (5 bases each). The J call is in doubt because the DNA end fits TRBJ2-7 better. Germline-derived CDR1 and CDR2 are SGHNT and YENEEA. The CDR3 has 14 amino acids. CDR3 in amino acids: CASSPPWDPYEQYF. The CDR3 nucleotides read TGTGCCAGCAGCCCCCCCTGGGACCCCTACGAGCAGTACTTC.

This clonotype showed up just a few times. The gene calls are TRBV6-6 and TRBJ1-2; D remains unclear. V gave up 0 bases and J gave up 4 bases, with 9 bases separating them. This CDR3 has 14 residues. The V gene's germline CDR1 is MNHNY and CDR2 SVGAGI (reference sequence). The DNA for the CDR3 is TGTGCCAGCAGTTACTCGTCGGGGTTCTATGGCTACACCTTC. Translated: CASSYSSGFYGYTF.

The J gene is TRBJ1-1, the V gene TRBV6-1; D might be TRBD1 (6 bases). This CDR3 is built from 14 residues. Germline loops: CDR1 MNHNS, CDR2 SASEGT. V lost 5 bases and J lost 8, with 18 bases in between. CDR3 protein: CASSSRRVGTEAFF. CDR3 coding DNA: TGTGCCAGCAGTTCTCGCCGGGTCGGGACAGAAGCTTTCTTT.

The sample holds many counts of this clonotype. The chain has TRBV12-3 or TRBV12-4 and TRBJ2-1, with 8 bases identical to TRBD2. The CDR3 extends over 15 amino acids. The V segment lost 7 bases and the J segment 13 bases; nucleotides outside the gene matches: 18. In nucleotides, the CDR3 is TGTGCCAGCACCCCCTCCGGGGGGGCGGTAGAGACCCAGTTCTTC. It translates to CASTPSGGAVETQFF.

This clonotype was seen repeatedly, ten times or more. The chain joins TRBV12-3 or TRBV12-4 to TRBJ2-1; 15 nucleotides agree with TRBD2. The DNA matches TRBJ2-7 better at its end, which makes the J call doubtful. The CDR3 has 18 amino acids. This chain's CDR3 is CASSLEAWTSGRANEQYF. The CDR3 DNA reads TGTGCCAGCAGTTTAGAGGCTTGGACTAGCGGGAGGGCCAATGAGCAGTACTTC.